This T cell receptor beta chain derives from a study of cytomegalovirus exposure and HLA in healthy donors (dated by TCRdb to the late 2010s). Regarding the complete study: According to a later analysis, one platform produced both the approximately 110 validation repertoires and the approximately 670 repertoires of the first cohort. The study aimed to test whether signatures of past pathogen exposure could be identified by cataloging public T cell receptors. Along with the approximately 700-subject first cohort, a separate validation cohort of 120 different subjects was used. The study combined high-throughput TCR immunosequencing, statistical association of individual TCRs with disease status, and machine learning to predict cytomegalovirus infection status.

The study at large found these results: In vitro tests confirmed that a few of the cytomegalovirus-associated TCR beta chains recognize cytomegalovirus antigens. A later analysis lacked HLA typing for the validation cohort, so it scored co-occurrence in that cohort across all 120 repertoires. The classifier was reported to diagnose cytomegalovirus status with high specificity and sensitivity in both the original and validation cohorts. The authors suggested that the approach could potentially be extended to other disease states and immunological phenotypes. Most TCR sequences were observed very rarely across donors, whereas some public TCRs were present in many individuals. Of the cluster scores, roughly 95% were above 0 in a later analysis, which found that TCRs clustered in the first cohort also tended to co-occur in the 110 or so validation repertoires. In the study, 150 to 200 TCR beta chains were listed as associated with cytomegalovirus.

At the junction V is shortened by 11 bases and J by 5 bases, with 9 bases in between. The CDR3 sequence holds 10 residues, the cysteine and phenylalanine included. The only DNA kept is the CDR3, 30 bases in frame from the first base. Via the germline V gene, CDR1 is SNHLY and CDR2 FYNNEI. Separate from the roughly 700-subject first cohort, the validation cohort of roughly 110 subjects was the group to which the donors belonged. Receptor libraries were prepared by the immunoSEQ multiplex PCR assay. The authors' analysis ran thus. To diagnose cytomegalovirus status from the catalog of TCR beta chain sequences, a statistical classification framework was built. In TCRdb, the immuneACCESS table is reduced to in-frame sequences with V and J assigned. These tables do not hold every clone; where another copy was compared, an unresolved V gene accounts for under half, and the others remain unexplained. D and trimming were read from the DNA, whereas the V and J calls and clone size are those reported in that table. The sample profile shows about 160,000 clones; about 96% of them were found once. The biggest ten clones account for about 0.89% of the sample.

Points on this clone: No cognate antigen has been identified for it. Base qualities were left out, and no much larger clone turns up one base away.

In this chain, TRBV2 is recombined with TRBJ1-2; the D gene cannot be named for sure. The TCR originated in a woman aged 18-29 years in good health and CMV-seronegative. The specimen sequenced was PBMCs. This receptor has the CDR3 CAGGDYGYTF. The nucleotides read TGTGCCGGAGGAGATTATGGCTACACCTTC.